These T cell receptor beta chains were read from a single sample in a study of blood T cells in healthy people across ages. TCRdb re-derived calls from the 5' RACE reads in MiXCR, one entry per CDR3 protein. In the table there are around 790,000 distinct CDR3 sequences, roughly 44% of which are singletons. The specimen sequenced was blood. These receptors came from a man in his 60s in good health. The CDR3 runs from the conserved cysteine through the conserved F or W. A D gene is named only where the DNA matches it firmly. Part of the rows lack a size; the others show once, few, many or a class for expanded clones.

size: few
J: TRBJ2-7
D: TRBD2
V: TRBV20-1
DNA: TGCAGTGCTAGAGATGGGACTAGCGTATCTGCCCAGTACTTC
CDR3: CSARDGTSVSAQYF

size: NA
J: TRBJ2-2
D: TRBD2
V: TRBV4-1
DNA: TGCGCCAGCAGCCGGAAGGAAGGACGGGAGGGGACCGGGGAGCTGTTTTTT
CDR3: CASSRKEGREGTGELFF

size: NA
J: TRBJ2-7
D: NA
V: TRBV4-3
DNA: TGCGCCAGCAGCCAAGATCACGACAGTAGCTCCTACGAGCAGTACTTC
CDR3: CASSQDHDSSSYEQYF

size: few
J: TRBJ1-2
D: TRBD1
V: TRBV20-1
DNA: TGCAGTGCTAGCCACCGGGACAGGGGTGGGGGCTACACCTTC
CDR3: CSASHRDRGGGYTF

size: NA
J: TRBJ1-2
D: NA
V: TRBV3-1
DNA: TGTGCCAGCAGCCAAGTGTCAGGAGGAACTCATGGCTACACCTTC
CDR3: CASSQVSGGTHGYTF

size: few
J: TRBJ2-7
D: NA
V: TRBV7-2
DNA: TGTGCCAGCAGCTTTGCCGGTAGTAGGACCTACGAGCAGTACTTC
CDR3: CASSFAGSRTYEQYF

size: NA
J: TRBJ2-7
D: NA
V: TRBV6-5
DNA: TGTGCCAGCAGTTACGGTCCAGGGTCCTACGAGCAGTACTTC
CDR3: CASSYGPGSYEQYF

size: few
J: TRBJ1-5
D: TRBD1
V: TRBV6-2/TRBV6-3
DNA: TGTGCCACCCGATCCACAGGGGATAGCAATCAGCCCCAGCATTTT
CDR3: CATRSTGDSNQPQHF

size: NA
J: TRBJ1-4
D: TRBD1
V: TRBV10-3
DNA: TGTGCCACCAGTGATCCGGGACAGGGGAAGGAAAAACTGTTTTTT
CDR3: CATSDPGQGKEKLFF

size: NA
J: TRBJ2-3
D: NA
V: TRBV6-2/TRBV6-3
DNA: TGTGCCAGCAGGCCATCCGTCTTGGGTCCCGCAGATACGCAGTATTTT
CDR3: CASRPSVLGPADTQYF

size: NA
J: TRBJ1-4
D: TRBD1
V: TRBV20-1
DNA: TGCAGTGCTAGACAGGGGGCGTACTCAACTAATGAAAAACTGTTTTTT
CDR3: CSARQGAYSTNEKLFF

size: NA
J: TRBJ2-5
D: NA
V: TRBV29-1
DNA: TGCAGCGTTCCAGGGACGGACCCTCTAGGGACCCAGTACTTC
CDR3: CSVPGTDPLGTQYF

size: few
J: TRBJ2-3
D: TRBD2
V: TRBV12-3/TRBV12-4
DNA: TGTGCCAGCAGTTCAGGGCGCTTAGCGGGGGACACAGATACGCAGTATTTT
CDR3: CASSSGRLAGDTDTQYF

size: NA
J: TRBJ2-5
D: NA
V: TRBV5-1
DNA: TGCGCCAGCAGCTTGGAGGACAATGTGAAAGAGACCCAGTACTTC
CDR3: CASSLEDNVKETQYF

size: few
J: TRBJ1-2
D: NA
V: TRBV5-1
DNA: TGCGCCAGCGGTGCCAGGGGTTCGCCCTACACCTTC
CDR3: CASGARGSPYTF

size: NA
J: TRBJ2-5
D: NA
V: TRBV12-3/TRBV12-4
DNA: TGTGCCAGCAGTTTCGTAAAGACAGGCCCGCACAATGAGCAGTACTTC
CDR3: CASSFVKTGPHNEQYF

size: NA
J: TRBJ2-5
D: NA
V: TRBV29-1
DNA: TGCAGCGCCCGTTCACAGGAGACCCAGTACTTC
CDR3: CSARSQETQYF

size: few
J: TRBJ2-3
D: NA
V: TRBV20-1
DNA: TGCAGTGCTAGAGAGCCCGGGGGAGATACGCAGTATTTT
CDR3: CSAREPGGDTQYF

size: NA
J: TRBJ2-7
D: TRBD1
V: TRBV5-1
DNA: TGCGCCAGCAGCATCCGGGACAGGGGGGATCAGTACTTC
CDR3: CASSIRDRGDQYF

size: NA
J: TRBJ1-5
D: TRBD1
V: TRBV24-1
DNA: TGTGCCACCAGTGACTTCCGGGACAGGGGGCGAGATCAGCCCCAGCATTTT
CDR3: CATSDFRDRGRDQPQHF

size: once
J: TRBJ2-4
D: NA
V: TRBV15
DNA: TGTGCCACCAGCAGAGCGGTTGGCATTCAGTACTTC
CDR3: CATSRAVGIQYF

size: NA
J: TRBJ2-3
D: NA
V: TRBV4-3
DNA: TGCGCCAGCAGCCAGGAGGACACCCGCACAGATACGCAGTATTTT
CDR3: CASSQEDTRTDTQYF

size: NA
J: TRBJ2-1
D: TRBD2
V: TRBV20-1
DNA: TGCAGTGCTAGAGATTCAGCGGGGGGGGCCTACAATGAGCAGTTCTTC
CDR3: CSARDSAGGAYNEQFF

size: many
J: TRBJ2-7
D: TRBD1
V: TRBV6-1
DNA: TGTGCCAGCAGACCTTCGGGACAGGGGACCTACGAGCAGTACTTC
CDR3: CASRPSGQGTYEQYF

size: NA
J: TRBJ1-1
D: NA
V: TRBV30
DNA: TGTGCCTGGAGTATATTAGAGAACACTGAAGCTTTCTTT
CDR3: CAWSILENTEAFF

size: NA
J: TRBJ2-7
D: TRBD1
V: TRBV5-1
DNA: TGCGCCAGCAGCTTGGAACAGGGGGAATATTACGAGCAGTACTTC
CDR3: CASSLEQGEYYEQYF

size: NA
J: TRBJ1-1
D: NA
V: TRBV7-2
DNA: TGTGCCAGCAGCCGAATCAGGGACACTGAAGCTTTCTTT
CDR3: CASSRIRDTEAFF

size: few
J: TRBJ1-2
D: NA
V: TRBV4-3
DNA: TGCGCCAGCAGCCAACTGGACCTGGGGGGTCGGAACTATGGCTACACCTTC
CDR3: CASSQLDLGGRNYGYTF

size: NA
J: TRBJ2-1
D: NA
V: TRBV7-2
DNA: TGTGCCAGCAGCTTAGCGGGAGTACCCTACAATGAGCAGTTCTTC
CDR3: CASSLAGVPYNEQFF

size: many
J: TRBJ2-1
D: TRBD2
V: TRBV12-3/TRBV12-4
DNA: TGTGCCAGCAGTAATACCGGGACTAGCGGGGGACAAAGCTCCTACAATGAGCAGTTCTTC
CDR3: CASSNTGTSGGQSSYNEQFF

size: few
J: TRBJ2-7
D: NA
V: TRBV6-2/TRBV6-3
DNA: TGTGCCAGCACCAGTGGGATCTACGAGCAGTACTTC
CDR3: CASTSGIYEQYF

size: NA
J: TRBJ1-2
D: NA
V: TRBV5-8
DNA: TGTGCCAGCAGTTTGACAGAAGCCTATGGCTACACCTTC
CDR3: CASSLTEAYGYTF

size: NA
J: TRBJ1-5
D: TRBD1
V: TRBV6-2/TRBV6-3
DNA: TGTGCCAGCAGCCCCTACGGTGGACAGGGACAGCCCCAGCATTTT
CDR3: CASSPYGGQGQPQHF

size: NA
J: TRBJ2-5
D: NA
V: TRBV6-2/TRBV6-3
DNA: TGTGCCAGCAATCCACTGGGGGAGACCCAGTACTTC
CDR3: CASNPLGETQYF

size: NA
J: TRBJ2-5
D: NA
V: TRBV21-1
DNA: TGTTCCAGCAGCAAAGAAGGGTGGCAAGAGACCCAGTACTTC
CDR3: CSSSKEGWQETQYF

size: NA
J: TRBJ2-7
D: TRBD1
V: TRBV6-2/TRBV6-3
DNA: TGTGCCAGCAGTCCCAGGGGGAACCCTCACAATGAGCAGTACTTC
CDR3: CASSPRGNPHNEQYF

size: NA
J: TRBJ1-1
D: NA
V: TRBV20-1
DNA: TGCAGTGCGCAACCCCGGGACCGTGTCATGAACACTGAAGCTTTCTTT
CDR3: CSAQPRDRVMNTEAFF

size: few
J: TRBJ1-1
D: NA
V: TRBV10-3
DNA: TGTGCCATTGGACAGTTGAACACTGAAGCTTTCTTT
CDR3: CAIGQLNTEAFF

size: NA
J: TRBJ2-3
D: NA
V: TRBV11-1
DNA: TGTGCCAGCAGCTCCGAACGGGATTTCACAGATACGCAGTATTTT
CDR3: CASSSERDFTDTQYF

size: NA
J: TRBJ1-6
D: TRBD1
V: TRBV5-4
DNA: TGTGCCAGCAGCCAATCGGGACAGGGGTTTAATTCACCCCTCCACTTT
CDR3: CASSQSGQGFNSPLHF

size: NA
J: TRBJ2-7
D: NA
V: TRBV18
DNA: TGTGCCAGCTCACCACCGGACGGATTGAGCTACGAGCAGTACTTC
CDR3: CASSPPDGLSYEQYF

size: NA
J: TRBJ2-5
D: NA
V: TRBV5-1
DNA: TGCGCCAGCAGCTTCACTAGCCTGGGGGAGACCCAGTACTTC
CDR3: CASSFTSLGETQYF

size: NA
J: TRBJ2-7
D: NA
V: TRBV24-1
DNA: TGTGCCACCGGTTCCTACGGGAGCGAGCAGTACTTC
CDR3: CATGSYGSEQYF

size: NA
J: TRBJ2-5
D: NA
V: TRBV20-1
DNA: TGCAGTGCTAGCAACCCGGCCGGGAACCAAGAGACCCAGTACTTC
CDR3: CSASNPAGNQETQYF

size: once
J: TRBJ1-6
D: NA
V: TRBV20-1
DNA: TGCAGTGCTAGAGACGGGGGCAGGGTACTTTCACCCCCCCACTTT
CDR3: CSARDGGRVLSPPHF

size: NA
J: TRBJ2-1
D: TRBD1
V: TRBV6-2/TRBV6-3
DNA: TGTGCCAGCAGTTACGACAGGGACTACAATGAGCAGTTCTTC
CDR3: CASSYDRDYNEQFF

size: few
J: TRBJ2-7
D: TRBD2
V: TRBV30
DNA: TGTGCCTGGAGAGATACGGGGGGAATCTCCTACGAGCAGTACTTC
CDR3: CAWRDTGGISYEQYF

size: few
J: TRBJ2-3
D: TRBD2
V: TRBV7-2
DNA: TGTGCCAGCAGGTCGGGACTAGCGGGGACAGATACGCAGTATTTT
CDR3: CASRSGLAGTDTQYF

size: few
J: TRBJ1-6
D: TRBD1
V: TRBV6-5
DNA: TGTGCCAGCAGAAGTAGGGGACAGGGGGTAGGTTCGCCCCTCCACTTT
CDR3: CASRSRGQGVGSPLHF